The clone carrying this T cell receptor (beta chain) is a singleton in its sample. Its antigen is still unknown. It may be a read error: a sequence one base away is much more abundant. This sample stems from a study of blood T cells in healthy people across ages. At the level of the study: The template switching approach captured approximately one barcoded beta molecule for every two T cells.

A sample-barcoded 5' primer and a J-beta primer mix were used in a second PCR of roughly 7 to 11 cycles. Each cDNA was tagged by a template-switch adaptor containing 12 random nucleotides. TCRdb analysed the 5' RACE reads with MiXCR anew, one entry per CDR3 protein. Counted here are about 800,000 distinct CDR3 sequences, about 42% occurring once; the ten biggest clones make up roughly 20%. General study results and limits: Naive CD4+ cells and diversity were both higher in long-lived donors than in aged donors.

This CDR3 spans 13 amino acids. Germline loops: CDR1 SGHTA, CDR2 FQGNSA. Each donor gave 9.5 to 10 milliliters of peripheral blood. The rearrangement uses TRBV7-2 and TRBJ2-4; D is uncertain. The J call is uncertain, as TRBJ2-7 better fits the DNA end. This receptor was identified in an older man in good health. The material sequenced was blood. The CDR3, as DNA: TGTGCCAGCAGCGTAAATACAATGTACGAGCAGTACTTC. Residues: CASSVNTMYEQYF.